Below, 18 T cell receptor beta chains from the same sample are listed, as sequenced in a study of T cell changes during pregnancy in multiple sclerosis. Method: immunoSEQ multiplex PCR; TCRdb's copy keeps in-frame clones and lacks some. Altogether 90,000 to 120,000 clones are present, approximately 92% being singletons, with the ten largest covering more than 0.95%. The sample in question was peripheral blood, obtained in the second trimester of pregnancy. The receptors originated from a female donor with multiple sclerosis, enrolled in a pregnancy study.

This chain links TRBV5-1 with TRBJ2-3, with TRBD1 identical over 9 bases. V shed 4 bases and J 3 bases; nucleotides not matched to a gene: 9. The CDR3 length is 16 residues. Germline CDR1 and CDR2: SGHRS and YFSETQ. CDR3 region: CASSPGQGRATDTQYF. DNA of the CDR3: TGCGCCAGCAGCCCCGGACAGGGGCGTGCGACAGATACGCAGTATTTT.

V and J are TRBV7-6 and TRBJ2-7; 9 nucleotides line up with TRBD2. Losses at the gene ends were 5 bases for V and 6 bases for J; bases not matched to a gene: 14. The germline gives CDR1 SGHVS, CDR2 FNYEAQ. The CDR3 has 16 residues. The CDR3 DNA is TGTGCCAGCAGCCAATTACCTACAGCGGGAGGAGGCGAGCAGTACTTC. Protein sequence: CASSQLPTAGGGEQYF.

J is TRBJ2-1 and V is TRBV9, with a tentative D call TRBD2 (6 bases). The CDR3 has 15 amino acids. Germline CDR1 and CDR2: SGDLS and YYNGEE. Deletions cut 2 bases from V and 1 base from J, with 10 bases between. This CDR3 reads CASSVSLASYNEQFF. The CDR3 bases are TGTGCCAGCAGCGTCAGCCTAGCGTCCTACAATGAGCAGTTCTTC.

The chain uses TRBV9 and TRBJ2-1; 10 bases fit TRBD2. The CDR3 has 16 amino acids. CDR1 and CDR2 from the germline V gene are SGDLS and YYNGEE. V was clipped by 0 bases and J by 7 bases; unmatched bases: 7. As DNA, the CDR3 is TGTGCCAGCAGCGTAGAAGGAGCGGGGGGGCGAAATGAGCAGTTCTTC. Its translation: CASSVEGAGGRNEQFF.

The chain couples TRBV28 to TRBJ2-7, with TRBD1 matching 9 bases. The CDR3 runs to 17 residues. V shed 3 bases, J shed 3 bases, and the junction held 12 bases outside the gene matches. Germline V gene sequence: CDR1 MDHEN, CDR2 SYDVKM. The CDR3 loop is CASSFLRDREGNYEQYF. In DNA, the CDR3 is TGTGCCAGCAGTTTCCTCCGGGACAGGGAAGGAAACTACGAGCAGTACTTC.

This chain joins TRBV5-1 and TRBJ2-5; 9 bases are shared with TRBD1. CDR1 SGHRS and CDR2 YFSETQ come from the germline V gene. This CDR3 is 16 amino acids long. V lost 0 bases, J lost 3 bases, and 6 bases stayed unmatched. DNA of the CDR3: TGCGCCAGCAGCTTGGCCGCCGGGACAGGGAAAGAGACCCAGTACTTC. This gives the protein CASSLAAGTGKETQYF.

V is TRBV9 and J is TRBJ1-5, with 10 bases aligning to TRBD1. CDR3 length equals 15 residues. The J segment lost 7 bases and the V segment lost 0 bases, leaving 4 bases of the junction unmatched. Germline V gene data show CDR1 as SGDLS and CDR2 as YYNGEE. CDR3 sequence: CASSVEGTGDQPQHF. The DNA of the CDR3 is TGTGCCAGCAGCGTAGAGGGGACAGGGGACCAGCCCCAGCATTTT.

The chain is built from TRBV19 and TRBJ2-6, with TRBD2 as a possible D gene (5 bases). CDR3 length: 15 residues. Germline V CDR1 and CDR2: LNHDA, SQIVND (reference sequence). The V and J ends lost 8 bases and 0 bases respectively, with 11 bases between them. CDR3 amino acids: CASSLAVSGANVLTF. CDR3 coding DNA: TGTGCCAGTTCCCTAGCCGTCTCTGGGGCCAACGTCCTGACTTTC.

The chain combines TRBV9 with TRBJ1-4, with D possibly matching TRBD1 (5 bases). Germline V lookup: CDR1 SGDLS, CDR2 YYNGEE. The CDR3 loop spans 16 amino acids. The germline V and J ends were trimmed by 0 bases and 3 bases, with 12 bases remaining between them. The CDR3 loop reads CASSVGNQGANEKLFF. CDR3 DNA: TGTGCCAGCAGCGTAGGAAACCAGGGCGCTAATGAAAAACTGTTTTTT.

This sequence joins TRBV5-1 and TRBJ2-2; tentatively, D is TRBD1 (7 bases). Trimming stripped 1 base from V and 1 base from J, with 17 bases between. Germline loops: CDR1 SGHRS, CDR2 YFSETQ. The length of the CDR3 is 18 residues. The CDR3 spells CASSLYDRQGGNTGELFF. The CDR3 DNA reads as TGCGCCAGCAGCTTGTACGATCGGCAGGGGGGGAACACCGGGGAGCTGTTTTTT.

The J gene is TRBJ1-1, the V gene TRBV25-1, with TRBD1 identical over 7 bases. With V trimmed by 2 bases and J by 7 bases, 10 bases remained unmatched. The CDR3 totals 15 residues. Germline V gene lookup returns CDR1 MGHDK and CDR2 SYGVNS. The CDR3 region has the DNA TGTGCCAGCAGTGAACTAGAGGCAGGACAGGATGAAGCTTTCTTT. Translating it yields CASSELEAGQDEAFF.

The gene calls are TRBV7-2 and TRBJ2-7, with D tentatively TRBD2 (5 bases). This CDR3 region has 13 residues. Germline loops: CDR1 SGHTA, CDR2 FQGNSA. Trimming left V 5 bases short and J 1 base short, with 9 bases between. The CDR3 here is CASSPSGSYEQYF. The CDR3 DNA reads as TGTGCCAGCAGCCCCTCGGGGTCCTACGAGCAGTACTTC.

The V gene is TRBV6-4, the J gene TRBJ2-1, with 10 bases that match TRBD2. V lost 2 bases and J lost 7; bases outside the gene matches: 8. Germline V gene data show CDR1 as MRHNA and CDR2 as SNTAGT. This CDR3 has 16 amino acids. The CDR3 region is CASSDLSGRARNEQFF. The CDR3 nucleotides are TGTGCCAGCAGTGACCTGAGCGGGAGGGCCCGAAATGAGCAGTTCTTC.

The CDR3 protein is CASSLGPGGQYF. The CDR3 DNA is TGTGCCAGCAGCCTCGGTCCAGGTGGGCAGTATTTT. The chain carries TRBV5-4 and TRBJ2-3; D is ambiguous. V was pared by 4 bases and J by 11 bases, with 14 bases between. Germline CDR1 is SGHNT and CDR2 is YYREEE (reference sequence). The CDR3 is 12 residues long.

As to this clone: At one end the junction does not follow the germline gene, possibly because of a read error. The V gene is TRBV6-1, the J gene TRBJ2-5; unclear D gene. The germline V gene encodes CDR1 MNHNS and CDR2 SASEGT. The length of the CDR3 is 16 residues. The DNA for the CDR3 is TGTGCCAGCAGTGAAAACGCTGGAGTCCTCCAAGAAACCCAGTACTTC. Protein sequence: CASSENAGVLQETQYF.

The chain is built from TRBV7-9 and TRBJ1-2; TRBD1 matches at 8 bases. Losses at the gene ends were 5 bases for V and 3 bases for J; bases not matched to a gene: 8. This CDR3 region has 15 residues. The germline gives CDR1 SEHNR, CDR2 FQNEAQ (reference sequence). CDR3 coding DNA: TGTGCCAGCAGCGTGGGAATGGACAGGGACTATGGCTACACCTTC. Translation gives CASSVGMDRDYGYTF.

The rearrangement joins TRBV5-1 to TRBJ2-7; D gene uncertain. Germline V lookup: CDR1 SGHRS, CDR2 YFSETQ. Trimming removed 0 bases at V and 3 bases at J, with 10 bases between. The CDR3 spans 14 residues. The CDR3 bases are TGCGCCAGCAGCTTGGACAGACCCGGCTACGAGCAGTACTTC. It translates to CASSLDRPGYEQYF.

The CDR3 bases are TGTGCCAGCAGCACAGGGATTTATGAACATGAAGCTTTCTTT. Its translation: CASSTGIYEHEAFF. The chain carries TRBV7-9 and TRBJ1-1, with D tentatively TRBD1 (6 bases). Trimming pared 5 bases from V and 7 bases from J, leaving 17 bases between. Germline V gene lookup returns CDR1 SEHNR and CDR2 FQNEAQ (reference sequence). The CDR3 runs 14 residues. Complete variable domain (other parts from reference TRBV7-9 and TRBJ1-1): DTGVSQNPRHKITKRGQNVTFRCDPISEHNRLYWYRQTLGQGPEFLTYFQNEAQLEKSRLLSDRFSAERPKGSFSTLEIQRTEQGDSAMYLCASSTGIYEHEAFFGQGTRLTVV.